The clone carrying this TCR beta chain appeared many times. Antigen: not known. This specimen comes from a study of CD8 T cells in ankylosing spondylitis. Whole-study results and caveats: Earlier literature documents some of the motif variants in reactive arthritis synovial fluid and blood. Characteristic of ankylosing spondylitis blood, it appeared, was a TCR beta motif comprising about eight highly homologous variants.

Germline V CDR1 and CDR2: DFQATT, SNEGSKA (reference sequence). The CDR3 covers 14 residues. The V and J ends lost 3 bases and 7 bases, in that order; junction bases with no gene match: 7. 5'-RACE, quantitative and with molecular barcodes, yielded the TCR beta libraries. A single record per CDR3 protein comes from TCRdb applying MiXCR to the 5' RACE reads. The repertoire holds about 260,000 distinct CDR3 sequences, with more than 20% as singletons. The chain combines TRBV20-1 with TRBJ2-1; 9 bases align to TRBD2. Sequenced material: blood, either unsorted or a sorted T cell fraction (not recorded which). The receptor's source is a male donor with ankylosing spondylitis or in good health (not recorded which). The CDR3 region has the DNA TGCAGTGCTAGTGTTGCGGGGGGGCTGAATGAGCAGTTCTTC. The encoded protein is CSASVAGGLNEQFF.